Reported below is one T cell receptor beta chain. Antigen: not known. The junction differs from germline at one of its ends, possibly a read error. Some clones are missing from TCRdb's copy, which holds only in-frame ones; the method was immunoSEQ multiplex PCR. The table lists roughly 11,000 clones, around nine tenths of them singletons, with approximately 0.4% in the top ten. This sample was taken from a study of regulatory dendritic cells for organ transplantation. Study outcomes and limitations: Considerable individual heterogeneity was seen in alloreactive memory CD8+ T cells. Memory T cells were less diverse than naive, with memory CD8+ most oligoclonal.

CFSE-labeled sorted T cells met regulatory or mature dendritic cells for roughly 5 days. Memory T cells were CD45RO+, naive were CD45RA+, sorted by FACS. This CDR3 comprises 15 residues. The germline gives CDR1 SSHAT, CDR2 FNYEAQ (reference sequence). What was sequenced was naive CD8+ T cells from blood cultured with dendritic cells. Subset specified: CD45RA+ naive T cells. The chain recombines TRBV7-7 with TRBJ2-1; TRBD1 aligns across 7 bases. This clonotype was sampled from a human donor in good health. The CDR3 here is CASSLGTADYNEQFF. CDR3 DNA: TGTGCTAGCAGCTTAGGGACAGCGGACTACAATGAGCAGTTCTTC.